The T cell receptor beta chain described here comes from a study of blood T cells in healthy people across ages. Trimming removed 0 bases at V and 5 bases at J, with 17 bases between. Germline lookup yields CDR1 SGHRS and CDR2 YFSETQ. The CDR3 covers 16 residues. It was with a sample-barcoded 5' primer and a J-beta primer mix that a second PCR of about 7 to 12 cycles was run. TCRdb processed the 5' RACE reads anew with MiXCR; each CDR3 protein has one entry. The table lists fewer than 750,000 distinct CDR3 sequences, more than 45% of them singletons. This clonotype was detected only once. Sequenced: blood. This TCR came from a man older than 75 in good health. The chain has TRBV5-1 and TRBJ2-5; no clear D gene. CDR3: CASSLGQAPRLETQYF. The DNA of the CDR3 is TGCGCCAGCAGCTTGGGTCAAGCCCCCAGGCTTGAGACCCAGTACTTC.